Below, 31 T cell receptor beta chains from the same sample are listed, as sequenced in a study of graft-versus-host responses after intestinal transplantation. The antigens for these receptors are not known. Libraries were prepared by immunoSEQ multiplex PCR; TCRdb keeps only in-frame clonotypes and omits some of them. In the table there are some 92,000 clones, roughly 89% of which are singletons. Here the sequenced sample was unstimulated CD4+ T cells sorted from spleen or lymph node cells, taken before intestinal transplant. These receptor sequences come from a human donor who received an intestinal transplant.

CDR3 in DNA: TGTGCCAGCAGACCAACAATTACGCCGGGGACCCAGTACTTC. Its translation: CASRPTITPGTQYF. The gene calls are TRBV6-5 and TRBJ2-5; D remains unclear. Trimming left V 6 bases short and J 7 bases short, with 18 bases between. CDR3 size: 14 residues. Germline CDR1 MNHEY, CDR2 SVGAGI.

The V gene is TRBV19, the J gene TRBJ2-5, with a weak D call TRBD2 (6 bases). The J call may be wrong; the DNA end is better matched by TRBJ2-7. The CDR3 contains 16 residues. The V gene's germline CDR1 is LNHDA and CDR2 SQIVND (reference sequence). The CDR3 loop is CASSIKGLASNYEQYF. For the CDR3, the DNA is TGTGCCAGTAGTATTAAGGGGCTAGCGTCTAACTACGAGCAGTACTTC.

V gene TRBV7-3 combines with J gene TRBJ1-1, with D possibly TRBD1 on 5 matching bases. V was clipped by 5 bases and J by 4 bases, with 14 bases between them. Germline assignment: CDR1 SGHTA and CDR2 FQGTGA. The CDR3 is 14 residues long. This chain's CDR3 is CASSRTHKSTEAFF. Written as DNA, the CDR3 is TGTGCCAGCAGCCGGACACACAAGAGCACTGAAGCTTTCTTT.

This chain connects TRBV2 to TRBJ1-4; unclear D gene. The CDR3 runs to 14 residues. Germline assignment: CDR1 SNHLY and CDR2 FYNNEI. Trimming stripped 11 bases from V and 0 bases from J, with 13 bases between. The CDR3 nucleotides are TGTGCCGGGTCAGGTGGATCAACTAATGAAAAACTGTTTTTT. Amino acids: CAGSGGSTNEKLFF.

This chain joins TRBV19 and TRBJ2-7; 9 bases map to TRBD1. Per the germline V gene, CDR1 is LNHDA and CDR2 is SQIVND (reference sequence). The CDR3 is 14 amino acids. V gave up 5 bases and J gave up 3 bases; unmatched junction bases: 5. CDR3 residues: CASSPRTGVYEQYF. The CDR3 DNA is TGTGCCAGTAGTCCCAGGACAGGGGTCTACGAGCAGTACTTC.

Written as DNA, the CDR3 is TGTGCCTGGACGCGGGCAGGCTCCTACGAGCAGTACTTC. This gives the protein CAWTRAGSYEQYF. The V call is TRBV30, the J call TRBJ2-7; tentatively, D is TRBD2 (5 bases). V was clipped by 4 bases and J by 0 bases, with 10 bases between them. The CDR3 sequence is 13 residues long. The germline gives CDR1 GTSNPN, CDR2 SVGIG (reference sequence).

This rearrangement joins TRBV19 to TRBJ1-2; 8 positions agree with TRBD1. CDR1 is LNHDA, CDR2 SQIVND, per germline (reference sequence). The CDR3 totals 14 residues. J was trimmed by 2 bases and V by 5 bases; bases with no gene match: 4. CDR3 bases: TGTGCCAGTAGTCGCGGGGACAGGAACTATGGCTACACCTTC. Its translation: CASSRGDRNYGYTF.

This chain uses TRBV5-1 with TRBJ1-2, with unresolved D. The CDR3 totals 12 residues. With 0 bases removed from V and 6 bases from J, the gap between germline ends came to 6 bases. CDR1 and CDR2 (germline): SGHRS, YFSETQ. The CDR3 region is CASSLAGNGYTF. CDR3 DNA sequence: TGCGCCAGCAGCTTGGCCGGGAATGGCTACACCTTC. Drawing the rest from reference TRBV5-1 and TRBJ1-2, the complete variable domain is KAGVTQTPRYLIKTRGQQVTLSCSPISGHRSVSWYQQTPGQGLQFLFEYFSETQRNKGNFPGRFSGRQFSNSRSEMNVSTLELGDSALYLCASSLAGNGYTFGSGTRLTVV.

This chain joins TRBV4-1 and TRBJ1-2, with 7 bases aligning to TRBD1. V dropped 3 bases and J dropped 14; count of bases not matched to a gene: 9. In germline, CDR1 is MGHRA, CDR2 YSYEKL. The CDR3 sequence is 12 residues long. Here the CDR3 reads CASSQAGQVVTF. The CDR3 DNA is TGCGCCAGCAGCCAGGCCGGACAGGTCGTGACCTTC.

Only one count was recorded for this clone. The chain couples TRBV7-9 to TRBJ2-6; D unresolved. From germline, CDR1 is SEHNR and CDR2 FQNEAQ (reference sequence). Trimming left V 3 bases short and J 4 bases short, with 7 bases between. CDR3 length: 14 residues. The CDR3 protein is CASSFGAGANVLTF. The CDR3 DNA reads TGTGCCAGCAGCTTTGGCGCAGGGGCCAACGTCCTGACTTTC.

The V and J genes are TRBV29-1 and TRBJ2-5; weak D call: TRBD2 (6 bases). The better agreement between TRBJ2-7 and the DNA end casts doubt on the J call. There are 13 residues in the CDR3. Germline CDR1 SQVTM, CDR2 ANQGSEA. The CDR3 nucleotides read TGCAGCGTTGTAGGGAGGCTAGCAGGCGAGCAGTACTTC. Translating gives CSVVGRLAGEQYF.

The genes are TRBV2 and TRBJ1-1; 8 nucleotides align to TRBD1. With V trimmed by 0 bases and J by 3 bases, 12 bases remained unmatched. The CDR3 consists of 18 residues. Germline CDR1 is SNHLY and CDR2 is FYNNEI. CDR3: CASSEAAGQGGGDTEAFF. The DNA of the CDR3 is TGTGCCAGCAGTGAAGCAGCCGGACAGGGAGGAGGGGACACTGAAGCTTTCTTT.

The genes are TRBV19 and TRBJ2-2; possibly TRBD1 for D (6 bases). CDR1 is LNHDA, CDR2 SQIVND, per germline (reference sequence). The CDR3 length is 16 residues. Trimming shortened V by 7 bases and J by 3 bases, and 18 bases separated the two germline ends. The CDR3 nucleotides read TGTGCCAGTATTCCCCCGCAGGGGCCACACACCGGGGAGCTGTTTTTT. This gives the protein CASIPPQGPHTGELFF.

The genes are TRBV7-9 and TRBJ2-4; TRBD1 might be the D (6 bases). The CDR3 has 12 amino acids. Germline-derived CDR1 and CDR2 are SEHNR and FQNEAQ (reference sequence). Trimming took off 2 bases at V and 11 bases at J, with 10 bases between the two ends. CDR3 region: CASSLRGTVQYF. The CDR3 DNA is TGTGCCAGCAGCTTAAGGGGGACGGTTCAGTACTTC.

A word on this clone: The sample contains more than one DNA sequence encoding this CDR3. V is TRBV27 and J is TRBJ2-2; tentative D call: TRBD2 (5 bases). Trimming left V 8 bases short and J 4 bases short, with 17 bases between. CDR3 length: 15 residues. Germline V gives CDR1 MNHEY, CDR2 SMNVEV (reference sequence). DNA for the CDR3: TGTGCCAGCTGCCACCGTCGAGGGCCCACCGGGGAGCTGTTTTTT. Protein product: CASCHRRGPTGELFF.

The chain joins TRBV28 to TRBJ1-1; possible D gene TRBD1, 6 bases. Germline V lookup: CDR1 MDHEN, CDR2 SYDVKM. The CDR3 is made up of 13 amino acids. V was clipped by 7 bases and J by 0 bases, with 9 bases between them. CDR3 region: CASKDSMNTEAFF. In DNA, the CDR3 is TGTGCCAGCAAGGACAGCATGAACACTGAAGCTTTCTTT. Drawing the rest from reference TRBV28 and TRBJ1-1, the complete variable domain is DVKVTQSSRYLVKRTGEKVFLECVQDMDHENMFWYRQDPGLGLRLIYFSYDVKMKEKGDIPEGYSVSREKKERFSLILESASTNQTSMYLCASKDSMNTEAFFGQGTRLTVV.

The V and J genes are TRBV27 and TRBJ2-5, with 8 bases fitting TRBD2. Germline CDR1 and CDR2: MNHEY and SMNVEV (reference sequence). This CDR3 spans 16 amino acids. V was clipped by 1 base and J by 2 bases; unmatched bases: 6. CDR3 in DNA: TGTGCCAGCAGTTTATTATCAAGCGGGAGACAAGAGACCCAGTACTTC. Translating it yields CASSLLSSGRQETQYF.

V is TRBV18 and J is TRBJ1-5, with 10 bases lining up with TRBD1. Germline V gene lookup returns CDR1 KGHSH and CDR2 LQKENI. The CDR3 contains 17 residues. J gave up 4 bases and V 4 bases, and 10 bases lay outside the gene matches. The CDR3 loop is CASSLLRQGATNQPQHF. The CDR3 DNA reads TGTGCCAGCTCACTACTCAGACAGGGGGCAACGAATCAGCCCCAGCATTTT.

CDR3 nucleotide sequence: TGTGCCAGCAGAGGCAGCTCCTACGAGCAGTACTTC. Protein product: CASRGSSYEQYF. The chain uses TRBV6-5 and TRBJ2-7, with unresolved D. The CDR3 has 12 amino acids. CDR1 is MNHEY, CDR2 SVGAGI, per germline. The V end was cut by 6 bases, the J end by 0 bases, with 6 bases between.

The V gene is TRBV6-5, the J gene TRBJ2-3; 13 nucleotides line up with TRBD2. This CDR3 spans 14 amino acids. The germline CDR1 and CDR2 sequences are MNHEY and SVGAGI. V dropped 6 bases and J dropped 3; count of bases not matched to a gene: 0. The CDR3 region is CASRLAGGTDTQYF. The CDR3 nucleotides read TGTGCCAGCAGACTAGCGGGAGGGACAGATACGCAGTATTTT.

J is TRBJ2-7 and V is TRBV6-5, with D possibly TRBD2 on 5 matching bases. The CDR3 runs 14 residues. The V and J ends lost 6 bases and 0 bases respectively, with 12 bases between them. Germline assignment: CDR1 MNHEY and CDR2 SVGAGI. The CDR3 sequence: CASRAGLTSYEQYF. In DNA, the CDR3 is TGTGCCAGCAGGGCGGGCCTCACCTCCTACGAGCAGTACTTC.

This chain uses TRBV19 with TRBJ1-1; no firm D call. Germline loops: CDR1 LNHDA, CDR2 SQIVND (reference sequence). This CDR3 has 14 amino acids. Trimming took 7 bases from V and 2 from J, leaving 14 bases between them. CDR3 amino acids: CASISERSNTEAFF. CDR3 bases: TGTGCCAGTATAAGTGAGCGATCAAACACTGAAGCTTTCTTT.

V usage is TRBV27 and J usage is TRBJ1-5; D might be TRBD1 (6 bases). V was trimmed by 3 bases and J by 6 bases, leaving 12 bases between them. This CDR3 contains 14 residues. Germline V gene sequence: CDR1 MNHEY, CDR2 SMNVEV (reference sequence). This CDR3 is CASSFYGRGQPQHF. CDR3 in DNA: TGTGCCAGCAGTTTTTACGGCAGGGGTCAGCCCCAGCATTTT.

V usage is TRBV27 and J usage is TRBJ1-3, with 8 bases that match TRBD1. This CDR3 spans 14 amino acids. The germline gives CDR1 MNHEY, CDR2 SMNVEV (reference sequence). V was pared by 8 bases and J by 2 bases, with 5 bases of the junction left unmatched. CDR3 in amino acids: CASADRGAGNTIYF. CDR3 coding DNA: TGTGCCAGCGCCGACAGGGGTGCTGGAAACACCATATATTTT.

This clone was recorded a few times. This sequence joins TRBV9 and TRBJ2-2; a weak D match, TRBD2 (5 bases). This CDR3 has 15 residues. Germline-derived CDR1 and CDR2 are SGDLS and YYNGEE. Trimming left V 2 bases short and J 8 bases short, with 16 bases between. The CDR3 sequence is CASSVGDPGVGELFF. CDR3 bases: TGTGCCAGCAGCGTGGGCGACCCCGGGGTAGGGGAGCTGTTTTTT.

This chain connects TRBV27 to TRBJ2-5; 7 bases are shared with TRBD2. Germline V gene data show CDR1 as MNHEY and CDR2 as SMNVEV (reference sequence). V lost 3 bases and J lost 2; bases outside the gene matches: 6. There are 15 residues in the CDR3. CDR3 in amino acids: CASSFWRGTQETQYF. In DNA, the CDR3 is TGTGCCAGCAGTTTCTGGCGGGGGACTCAAGAGACCCAGTACTTC.

CDR3 amino acids: CASSYSGRGAREAFF. CDR3 coding DNA: TGTGCCAGCAGTTACTCAGGTCGGGGGGCTCGTGAAGCTTTCTTT. This chain links TRBV6-6 with TRBJ1-1, with D possibly being TRBD1 (6 bases). CDR3 length: 15 residues. V lost 0 bases, J lost 7 bases, and 15 bases lay in between. Per germline, CDR1 MNHNY and CDR2 SVGAGI (reference sequence).

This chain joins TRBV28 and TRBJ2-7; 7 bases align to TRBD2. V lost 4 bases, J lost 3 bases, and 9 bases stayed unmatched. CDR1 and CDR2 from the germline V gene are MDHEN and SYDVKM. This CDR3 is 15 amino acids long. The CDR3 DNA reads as TGTGCCAGCAGTTCCCCCTTTGGGGGGGGCTACGAGCAGTACTTC. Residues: CASSSPFGGGYEQYF. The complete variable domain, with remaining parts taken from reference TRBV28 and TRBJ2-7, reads DVKVTQSSRYLVKRTGEKVFLECVQDMDHENMFWYRQDPGLGLRLIYFSYDVKMKEKGDIPEGYSVSREKKERFSLILESASTNQTSMYLCASSSPFGGGYEQYFGPGTRLTVT.

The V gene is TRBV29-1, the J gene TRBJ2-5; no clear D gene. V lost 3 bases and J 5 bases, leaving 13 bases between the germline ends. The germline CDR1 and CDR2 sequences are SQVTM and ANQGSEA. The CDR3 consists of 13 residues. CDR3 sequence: CSVDKGTRETQYF. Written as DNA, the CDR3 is TGCAGCGTTGACAAGGGAACGAGGGAGACCCAGTACTTC.

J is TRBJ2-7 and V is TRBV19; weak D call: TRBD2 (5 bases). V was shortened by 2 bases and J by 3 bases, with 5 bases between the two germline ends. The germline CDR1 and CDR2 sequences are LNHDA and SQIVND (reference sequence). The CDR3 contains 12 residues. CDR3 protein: CASSIRGYEQYF. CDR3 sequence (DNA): TGTGCCAGTAGTATACGGGGCTACGAGCAGTACTTC.

The CDR3 region has the DNA TGCGCCAGCAGCTTGGGACAGGGCCCAGAGGGCTACACCTTC. It codes for CASSLGQGPEGYTF. The rearrangement joins TRBV5-1 to TRBJ1-2, with 7 bases matching TRBD1. The germline V gene encodes CDR1 SGHRS and CDR2 YFSETQ. With 0 bases clipped from V and 8 bases from J, the junction kept 7 bases outside the gene matches. This CDR3 contains 14 residues.